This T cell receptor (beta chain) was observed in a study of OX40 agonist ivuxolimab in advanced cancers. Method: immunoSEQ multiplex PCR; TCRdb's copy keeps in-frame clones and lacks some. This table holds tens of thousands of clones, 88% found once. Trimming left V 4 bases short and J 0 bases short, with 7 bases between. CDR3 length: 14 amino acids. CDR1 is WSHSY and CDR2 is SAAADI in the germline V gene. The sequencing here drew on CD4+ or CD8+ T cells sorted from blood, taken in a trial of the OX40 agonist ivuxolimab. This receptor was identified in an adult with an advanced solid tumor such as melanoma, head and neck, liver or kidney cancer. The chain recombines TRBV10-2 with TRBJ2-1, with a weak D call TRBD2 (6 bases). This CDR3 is CASSASVSYNEQFF. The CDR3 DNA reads TGCGCCAGCAGTGCTAGCGTCTCCTACAATGAGCAGTTCTTC.